Shown below are 11 T cell receptor beta chains from a single sample sequenced in a study of monozygotic twins with inflammatory bowel disease. TCRdb reprocessed the 5' RACE reads and keeps a single row for each CDR3 protein, giving no DNA. In total, the table holds around 150,000 distinct CDR3 sequences. Sequences were obtained from blood. These receptors all stem from a human donor with ulcerative colitis or Crohn's disease, or a healthy co-twin of an affected twin (not recorded which).

This sequence joins TRBV27 and TRBJ1-5; the TCRdb D gene call, TRBD1, has no DNA to confirm it. CDR3 length: 16 amino acids. Germline V gives CDR1 MNHEY, CDR2 SMNVEV (reference sequence). The CDR3 region is CASSSVQGVGNQPQHF.

The chain recombines TRBV27 with TRBJ2-7; the TRBD1 assignment by TCRdb is unverifiable without DNA. Germline V gives CDR1 MNHEY, CDR2 SMNVEV (reference sequence). This CDR3 region has 15 residues. The CDR3: CASSLTGGPFYEQYF.

The V gene is TRBV4-2, the J gene TRBJ1-6; the TCRdb D gene call, TRBD1, has no DNA to confirm it. Germline loops: CDR1 LGHNA, CDR2 YNFKEQ. The CDR3 is made up of 18 amino acids. CDR3 sequence: CASSQDPQGTGLNSPLHF.

V is TRBV7-6 and J is TRBJ1-4; checking the TCRdb D call of TRBD1 is not possible without DNA. CDR1 is SGHVS, CDR2 FNYEAQ, per germline. The CDR3 is 16 residues long. This CDR3 is CASSFSPGQGVGKLFF.

The rearrangement links TRBV5-5 to TRBJ2-2; the D call from TCRdb, TRBD2, cannot be confirmed without DNA. CDR1 is SGHKS, CDR2 YYEKEE, per germline (reference sequence). The CDR3 spans 15 residues. The CDR3 here is CASNPYGRGTGELFF.

The gene calls are TRBV9 and TRBJ2-1. This CDR3 spans 16 amino acids. The germline gives CDR1 SGDLS, CDR2 YYNGEE. The CDR3 region is CASSYEARLRYNEQFF.

The chain uses TRBV5-1 and TRBJ2-7; as DNA is missing, the TRBD1 call by TCRdb cannot be tested. Germline V gene sequence: CDR1 SGHRS, CDR2 YFSETQ. This CDR3 spans 15 amino acids. CDR3 sequence reads: CASSPGGGLHYEQYF.

V and J are TRBV29-1 and TRBJ2-1; absent DNA, TCRdb's TRBD2 call cannot be checked. There are 14 residues in the CDR3. In germline, CDR1 is SQVTM, CDR2 ANQGSEA. This chain's CDR3 is CSGLSGDSYNEQFF.

J is TRBJ1-1 and V is TRBV29-1. Germline V gene lookup returns CDR1 SQVTM and CDR2 ANQGSEA. The CDR3 extends over 15 amino acids. The CDR3 here is CSVVPLLSGNTEAFF.

This chain links TRBV13 with TRBJ2-3. CDR1 is PRHDT, CDR2 FYEKMQ, per germline (reference sequence). The CDR3 runs to 14 residues. CDR3: CASSSSASTDTQYF.

This chain uses TRBV5-1 with TRBJ1-4. CDR3 length: 12 residues. CDR1 is SGHRS, CDR2 YFSETQ, per germline. The CDR3 spells CASSEANEKLFF.